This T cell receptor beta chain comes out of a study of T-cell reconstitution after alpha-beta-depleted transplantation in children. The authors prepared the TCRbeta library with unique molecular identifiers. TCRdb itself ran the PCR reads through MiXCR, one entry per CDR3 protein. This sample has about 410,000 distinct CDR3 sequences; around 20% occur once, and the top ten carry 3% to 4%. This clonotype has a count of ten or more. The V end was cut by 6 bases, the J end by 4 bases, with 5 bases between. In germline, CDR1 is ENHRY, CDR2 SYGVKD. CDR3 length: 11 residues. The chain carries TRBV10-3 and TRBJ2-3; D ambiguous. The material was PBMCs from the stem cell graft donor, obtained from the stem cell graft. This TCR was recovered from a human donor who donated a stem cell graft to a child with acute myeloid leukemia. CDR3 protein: CAISPADTQYF. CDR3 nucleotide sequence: TGTGCCATCAGCCCAGCAGATACGCAGTATTTT.